Listed below are T cell receptor beta chains from one sample, sequenced in a study of T-cell reconstitution after alpha-beta-depleted transplantation in children. MiXCR, run by TCRdb on the PCR reads, gives a single entry per CDR3 protein. This table has 500,000 to 650,000 distinct CDR3 sequences, 10% to 15% appearing once. Here the sequenced sample was PBMCs, mostly from graft donor cells, taken 360 days after TCRalphabeta/CD19-depleted stem cell transplant. These receptors were collected from a male patient between 5 and 17 years old who had a stem cell transplant for acute myeloid leukemia, so the T cells may come from the graft donor. Both conserved end residues are part of each CDR3. Each record gives: J gene, clone size, D gene, V gene, CDR3 DNA, CDR3 protein. D genes are given only for firm matches. The size field is filled for only some rows; it gives once, few, many or a size class.

TRBJ2-7,few,NA,TRBV27,TGTGCCAGCAGACGGGGAAGGGGTCAGACCTACGAGCAGTACTTC,CASRRGRGQTYEQYF
TRBJ2-7,many,NA,TRBV7-2,TGTGCCAGCAGCTTAGCGAGGCAGGGATCTTCGCAGTACTTC,CASSLARQGSSQYF
TRBJ1-5,few,NA,TRBV3-1,TGTGCCAGCAGCCAACCTTCCGGGCTGGTGCATTTT,CASSQPSGLVHF
TRBJ2-7,few,TRBD2,TRBV11-1,TGTGCCAGCAGCTCCCCCGGGGGGACTAGCGGGGTAGCTCCCTACGAGCAGTACTTC,CASSSPGGTSGVAPYEQYF
TRBJ1-3,many,NA,TRBV28,TGTGCCAGCAGTCCACCCCCTACCCCTGGAAACACCATATATTTT,CASSPPPTPGNTIYF
TRBJ1-1,NA,TRBD1,TRBV19,TGTGCCAGTACCCTATCTAGGGGGCTGAGCACTGAAGCTTTCTTT,CASTLSRGLSTEAFF
TRBJ2-1,NA,TRBD2,TRBV9,TGTGCCAGCAGCGTGCCGACTAGCGGGAGCGGCAATGAGCAGTTCTTC,CASSVPTSGSGNEQFF
TRBJ2-1,NA,TRBD1,TRBV7-2,TGTGCCAGCAGCCTCCCCGGACAGGTCATCTACAATGAGCAGTTCTTC,CASSLPGQVIYNEQFF
TRBJ2-1,NA,TRBD2,TRBV7-2,TGTGCCAGCAGCTCCACCGGGACTAGCGGTACGAATGAGCAGTTCTTC,CASSSTGTSGTNEQFF
TRBJ2-1,NA,NA,TRBV5-1,TGCGCCAGCAGCTGGGGGCACGGGTCAGGGGGGAATGAGCAGTTCTTC,CASSWGHGSGGNEQFF
TRBJ2-7,NA,TRBD1,TRBV20-1,TGCAGTGCCACAGTGACGGGTCGTCAGGGGGTGACCTACGAGCAGTACTTC,CSATVTGRQGVTYEQYF
TRBJ2-7,NA,TRBD2,TRBV7-8,TGTGCCAGCAGCGCTCTAGCGGGAGTTTCTGGCGAGCAGTACTTC,CASSALAGVSGEQYF
TRBJ2-5,few,TRBD2,TRBV5-1,TGCGCCAGCAGCGGTGGGACTAGCGGGAGCCTCCAAGAGACCCAGTACTTC,CASSGGTSGSLQETQYF
TRBJ2-1,NA,NA,TRBV29-1,TGCAGCGTTGAAGTAGGGCGATACAATGAGCAGTTCTTC,CSVEVGRYNEQFF
TRBJ2-7,many,NA,TRBV29-1,TGCAGCGTCGGTGACAGGAGGTTAACGGGCGAGCAGTACTTC,CSVGDRRLTGEQYF
TRBJ2-2,NA,NA,TRBV28,TGTGCCAGCAGTTTAATGGGGATCGGGGAGCTGTTTTTT,CASSLMGIGELFF
TRBJ1-5,many,NA,TRBV6-5,TGTGCCAGCAGTTTACAGGGCGTCAATCAGCCCCAGCATTTT,CASSLQGVNQPQHF
TRBJ2-1,few,TRBD2,TRBV24-1,TGTGCCACCAGTGAGGGTTCTAGCGGGAGGAATCGGTACAATGAGCAGTTCTTC,CATSEGSSGRNRYNEQFF
TRBJ1-1,many,NA,TRBV12-3/TRBV12-4,TGTGCCAGCAGTCCCGTGTCCGGGGGGCAGAACACTGAAGCTTTCTTT,CASSPVSGGQNTEAFF
TRBJ2-3,NA,NA,TRBV10-3,TGTGCCATCAGTGAGTCGGCGGGCCTAGGCACAGATACGCAGTATTTT,CAISESAGLGTDTQYF
TRBJ2-1,few,TRBD2,TRBV10-3,TGTGCCATCGCAGATAGCGGGAGGGTATACAATGAGCAGTTCTTC,CAIADSGRVYNEQFF
TRBJ2-2,many,TRBD1,TRBV28,TGTGCCAGCAGCCTGGACAGGGGGCGCACCGGGGAGCTGTTTTTT,CASSLDRGRTGELFF
TRBJ2-7,many,NA,TRBV5-1,TGCGCCAGCAGCTGGCCGGGGACAACCTACGAGCAGTACTTC,CASSWPGTTYEQYF
TRBJ2-7,NA,TRBD2,TRBV4-2,TGTGCCAGCAGCCTTAAGAGGGCTAGCGGGACCTACGAGCAGTACTTC,CASSLKRASGTYEQYF
TRBJ2-2,NA,NA,TRBV28,TGTGCCAGCAGGATGCACCTGACGAACACCGGGGAGCTGTTTTTT,CASRMHLTNTGELFF
TRBJ2-3,many,TRBD2,TRBV13,TGTGCCAGCAGCGACCTTTCTAGCGGGAGCACAGATACGCAGTATTTT,CASSDLSSGSTDTQYF
TRBJ2-1,NA,TRBD2,TRBV29-1,TGCAGCGTTGGACTAGCGTTTCCTAACAATGAGCAGTTCTTC,CSVGLAFPNNEQFF
TRBJ2-7,few,NA,TRBV6-2/TRBV6-3,TGTGCCAGCAGTCAACTAGCTGCTACCTACGAGCAGTACTTC,CASSQLAATYEQYF
TRBJ2-1,few,TRBD1,TRBV28,TGTGCCAGCAGTTTGGACAGGGGATGGCGGAATGAGCAGTTCTTC,CASSLDRGWRNEQFF
TRBJ2-1,many,NA,TRBV5-1,TGCGCCAGCAGCTTGGGGTTAGCGGAGAACAATGAGCAGTTCTTC,CASSLGLAENNEQFF
TRBJ2-2,NA,NA,TRBV5-5,TGTGCCAGCAGGCATCTGCGGGGACTGGGGCAGGCCGGGGAGCTGTTTTTT,CASRHLRGLGQAGELFF
TRBJ2-5,few,NA,TRBV15,TGTGCCACCAGCAGAGACGGGATGGGGAGTGGGCAAGAGACCCAGTACTTC,CATSRDGMGSGQETQYF
TRBJ1-2,few,NA,TRBV29-1,TGCAGCGGATCAACAGAAGGCGGCTACACCTTC,CSGSTEGGYTF
TRBJ2-7,many,TRBD1,TRBV12-3/TRBV12-4,TGTGCCAGCAGTTTCCCGATGGACAGGGGTTACGAGCAGTACTTC,CASSFPMDRGYEQYF
TRBJ2-1,many,NA,TRBV4-3,TGCGCCAGCAGCTCAATTGTGGGAGGTGAGCAGTTCTTC,CASSSIVGGEQFF
TRBJ2-3,NA,TRBD2,TRBV5-1,TGCGCCAGCAGCTTCCTGGGACCACGTTTGGGACTAGCGGGATTAACGACAGATACGCAGTATTTT,CASSFLGPRLGLAGLTTDTQYF
TRBJ2-7,many,NA,TRBV28,TGTGCCAGCAGTTTAGCTGCCTACGAGCAGTACTTC,CASSLAAYEQYF
TRBJ2-7,many,NA,TRBV6-5,TGTGCCAGCAGTTACCACTCCGGGGCTCTCCGGGGCGAGCAGTACTTC,CASSYHSGALRGEQYF